This T cell receptor (beta chain) was obtained from a study of cytomegalovirus exposure and HLA in healthy donors. The PCR employed 60 Vbeta primers together with 13 Jbeta primers. Method: immunoSEQ multiplex PCR; TCRdb's copy keeps in-frame clones and lacks some. The sample carries about 150,000 clones, 75% to 90% recorded once. V trimming: 2 bases; J trimming: 0 bases; junction bases outside the gene matches: 7. The CDR3 is 16 amino acids. From germline, CDR1 is MGHRA and CDR2 YSYEKL. Study observations and caveats: In vitro experiments confirmed that three CMV-associated chains were specific for CMV antigens.

Note on this clone: What it binds is not known.

The source of this sequence is a woman aged 25 to 39 in good health and CMV-seronegative. The rearrangement uses TRBV4-1 and TRBJ2-7, with 7 bases matching TRBD1. What was sequenced was PBMCs. CDR3 region: CASSQLSGTASYEQYF. CDR3 sequence (DNA): TGCGCCAGCAGCCAACTTTCCGGGACAGCCTCCTACGAGCAGTACTTC.